The 26 T cell receptor beta chains listed next were all sequenced from one sample in a study of blood T cell repertoires in COVID-19. Generated by immunoSEQ multiplex PCR, the TCRdb table keeps only in-frame clones and is missing some. The sample has under 200,000 clones; 80% to 85% are singletons. The source material was PBMCs or T cells enriched from blood (not recorded which). These receptors were taken from a woman aged 55-70 years who had recovered from COVID-19.

The gene calls are TRBV19 and TRBJ2-7; maybe TRBD1 (5 bases). With 4 bases removed from V and 2 bases from J, the gap between germline ends came to 12 bases. From germline, CDR1 is LNHDA and CDR2 SQIVND (reference sequence). The CDR3 is 14 residues long. CDR3 region: CASSTLQAAYEQYF. The CDR3 DNA reads TGTGCCAGTAGTACCCTACAGGCCGCCTACGAGCAGTACTTC.

The rearrangement links TRBV5-6 to TRBJ2-7, with a weak D call TRBD1 (7 bases). The CDR3 contains 13 residues. V was trimmed by 4 bases and J by 12 bases, leaving 20 bases between them. From germline, CDR1 is SGHDT and CDR2 YYEEEE. The CDR3 DNA reads as TGTGCCAGCAGCCCGGGGGCAGGGGGGAGAGTGTACTTC. As protein: CASSPGAGGRVYF.

In DNA, the CDR3 is TGTGCCAGCAGTACGGGACAGGGGGACACTGAAGCTTTCTTT. Translating it yields CASSTGQGDTEAFF. The chain carries TRBV27 and TRBJ1-1, with 11 bases aligning to TRBD1. CDR1 and CDR2 from the germline V gene are MNHEY and SMNVEV (reference sequence). The CDR3 is 14 amino acids. V dropped 5 bases and J dropped 3; count of bases not matched to a gene: 2.

The chain uses TRBV29-1 and TRBJ2-3, with TRBD1 matching over 11 bases. The V gene's germline CDR1 is SQVTM and CDR2 ANQGSEA. The CDR3 covers 13 residues. V shed 4 bases and J 4 bases; nucleotides not matched to a gene: 1. CDR3 DNA: TGCAGCGTTGCGGGACAGGGGGCAGATACGCAGTATTTT. Amino acid sequence: CSVAGQGADTQYF.

The V gene is TRBV5-6, the J gene TRBJ1-3, with D possibly TRBD1 on 6 matching bases. V was trimmed by 4 bases and J by 4 bases, leaving 15 bases between them. CDR1 is SGHDT, CDR2 YYEEEE, per germline. The CDR3 contains 15 residues. CDR3 sequence (DNA): TGTGCCAGCAGCCCTCGGGGGGGGCGAGGAAACACCATATATTTT. This gives the protein CASSPRGGRGNTIYF.

The chain joins TRBV2 to TRBJ1-5; 7 bases align to TRBD1. CDR1 and CDR2 (germline): SNHLY, FYNNEI. This CDR3 is 14 amino acids long. Germline trimming cut 6 bases from V and 3 bases from J; bases unmatched to any gene: 5. The CDR3 sequence: CASSYRGHNQPQHF. CDR3 nucleotides: TGTGCCAGCAGCTACAGGGGTCACAATCAGCCCCAGCATTTT.

The chain combines TRBV28 with TRBJ2-7; D gene unclear. Trimming pared 5 bases from V and 4 bases from J, leaving 12 bases between. Germline CDR1 reads MDHEN; CDR2 reads SYDVKM. This CDR3 has 13 residues. DNA for the CDR3: TGTGCCAGCAGTCCCAATACTGCTTACGAGCAGTACTTC. Translated, it gives CASSPNTAYEQYF. The whole variable domain, remainder taken from reference TRBV28 and TRBJ2-7, is DVKVTQSSRYLVKRTGEKVFLECVQDMDHENMFWYRQDPGLGLRLIYFSYDVKMKEKGDIPEGYSVSREKKERFSLILESASTNQTSMYLCASSPNTAYEQYFGPGTRLTVT.

The V and J genes are TRBV19 and TRBJ2-2, with 7 bases lining up with TRBD1. The germline CDR1 and CDR2 sequences are LNHDA and SQIVND (reference sequence). This CDR3 is 16 amino acids long. The V and J ends lost 3 bases and 2 bases, in that order; junction bases with no gene match: 6. CDR3 sequence reads: CASSITGAPNTGELFF. Here the CDR3 DNA reads TGTGCCAGTAGTATTACAGGGGCCCCCAACACCGGGGAGCTGTTTTTT.

V and J are TRBV9 and TRBJ1-1; perhaps TRBD1 as D (6 bases). CDR1 and CDR2 (germline): SGDLS, YYNGEE. This CDR3 has 16 residues. V lost 4 bases, J lost 5 bases, and 21 bases lay in between. CDR3: CASSKSPTGSRTEAFF. The DNA for the CDR3 is TGTGCCAGCAGCAAAAGCCCGACAGGTTCTAGGACTGAAGCTTTCTTT.

The gene calls are TRBV7-9 and TRBJ1-2; no definite D call. CDR3 length: 18 residues. Germline V gives CDR1 SEHNR, CDR2 FQNEAQ (reference sequence). V was pared by 6 bases and J by 0 bases, with 23 bases between. CDR3 nucleotide sequence: TGTGCCAGCAGTTATGGCGATATTAAACAGAGTTCTAACTATGGCTACACCTTC. This translates into CASSYGDIKQSSNYGYTF. The full variable domain, completed using reference TRBV7-9 and TRBJ1-2, is DTGVSQNPRHKITKRGQNVTFRCDPISEHNRLYWYRQTLGQGPEFLTYFQNEAQLEKSRLLSDRFSAERPKGSFSTLEIQRTEQGDSAMYLCASSYGDIKQSSNYGYTFGSGTRLTVV.

The chain joins TRBV6-5 to TRBJ2-2; possible D gene TRBD1, 5 bases. Germline values: CDR1 MNHEY, CDR2 SVGAGI. The CDR3 has 12 residues. The CDR3 bases are TGTGGGGGCAGAGCGAACACCGGGGAGCTGTTTTTT. Its protein is CGGRANTGELFF.

The genes are TRBV3-1 (or the pseudogene TRBV3-2) and TRBJ1-2; no reliable D call. CDR1 and CDR2 (germline): LGHDT, YNNKEL (reference sequence). CDR3 length equals 14 residues. The ends were cut back, 3 bases at V and 5 bases at J, with 13 bases in the middle. CDR3 region: CASSHPTAGYGYTF. Here the CDR3 DNA reads TGTGCCAGCAGCCACCCCACCGCGGGGTATGGCTACACCTTC.

The chain has TRBV29-1 and TRBJ1-1; no definite D call. The germline V and J ends were trimmed by 4 bases and 3 bases, with 12 bases remaining between them. CDR1 and CDR2 (germline): SQVTM, ANQGSEA. The CDR3 extends over 13 amino acids. The CDR3 bases are TGCAGCGTTGTGGTCAGGTGGGACACTGAAGCTTTCTTT. Its translation is CSVVVRWDTEAFF.

This chain links TRBV7-8 with TRBJ1-1; TRBD1 might be the D (6 bases). This CDR3 spans 13 amino acids. V was clipped by 5 bases and J by 6 bases, with 13 bases between them. The V gene's germline CDR1 is SGHVS and CDR2 FQNEAQ. DNA of the CDR3: TGTGCCAGCAGCGTACAGGGATTCGCTGAAGCTTTCTTT. Its protein is CASSVQGFAEAFF.

The chain employs TRBV24-1 and TRBJ1-5, with D uncertain. The CDR3 has 14 residues. In germline, CDR1 is KGHDR, CDR2 SFDVKD. Between the trimmed V and J ends, which lost 3 bases and 4 bases, there was a span of 9 bases. The CDR3 coding sequence is TGTGCCACCAGTGATGGCGGTGGGAATCAGCCCCAGCATTTT. Translated, it gives CATSDGGGNQPQHF.

The chain recombines TRBV10-1 with TRBJ2-1; a possible D gene is TRBD1 (6 bases). From germline, CDR1 is WNHNN and CDR2 SYGVQD (reference sequence). Trimming shortened V by 7 bases and J by 5 bases, and 18 bases separated the two germline ends. The length of the CDR3 is 15 residues. The CDR3 DNA follows: TGCGCCAGCAAGGACAGTTCGGGCCCCCACAATGAGCAGTTCTTC. It specifies CASKDSSGPHNEQFF.

The rearrangement uses TRBV6-5 and TRBJ1-2; 9 bases map to TRBD1. The CDR3 totals 15 residues. Germline V gives CDR1 MNHEY, CDR2 SVGAGI. The V and J ends lost 2 bases and 2 bases, in that order; junction bases with no gene match: 3. The CDR3 here is CASSYRTGGNYGYTF. CDR3 bases: TGTGCCAGCAGTTACCGTACAGGGGGCAACTATGGCTACACCTTC.

V gene TRBV7-3 combines with J gene TRBJ2-5; the match to TRBD2 covers 16 bases. Germline V gene sequence: CDR1 SGHTA, CDR2 FQGTGA. Losses at the gene ends were 4 bases for V and 5 bases for J; bases not matched to a gene: 7. The CDR3 extends over 17 amino acids. CDR3 nucleotide sequence: TGTGCCAGCAGCTCGGGACTAGCGGGAGGGCCTGGGGAGACCCAGTACTTC. Its translation: CASSSGLAGGPGETQYF.

This chain connects TRBV15 to TRBJ2-1; 11 bases are a match to TRBD2. CDR3 length equals 15 residues. Germline-derived CDR1 and CDR2 are LNHNV and YYDKDF (reference sequence). With V trimmed by 5 bases and J by 9 bases, 9 bases remained unmatched. CDR3 protein: CATSFSAGLAAEQFF. In DNA form, the CDR3 reads TGTGCCACCAGCTTCAGCGCGGGACTAGCGGCTGAGCAGTTCTTC.

This clone was counted a single time. This chain joins TRBV2 and TRBJ1-1; no clear D. CDR1 is SNHLY and CDR2 is FYNNEI in the germline V gene. The CDR3 consists of 13 residues. Trimming shortened V by 4 bases and J by 5 bases, and 11 bases separated the two germline ends. As DNA, the CDR3 is TGTGCCAGCAGTGTTAACAGATGGACTGAAGCTTTCTTT. Protein: CASSVNRWTEAFF.

The chain is built from TRBV5-1 and TRBJ2-1; perhaps TRBD1 as D (6 bases). This CDR3 contains 14 residues. The V end was cut by 0 bases, the J end by 6 bases, with 10 bases between. Germline V gives CDR1 SGHRS, CDR2 YFSETQ. This chain's CDR3 is CASSLVIQGNEQFF. CDR3 nucleotide sequence: TGCGCCAGCAGCTTGGTGATACAGGGCAATGAGCAGTTCTTC.

Here the CDR3 DNA reads TGTGCCAGCAGTTTAGGGACAGGGGCTCGACAGCCCCAGCATTTT. It codes for CASSLGTGARQPQHF. The chain uses TRBV28 and TRBJ1-5, with 10 bases identical to TRBD1. The V and J ends lost 2 bases and 7 bases, in that order; junction bases with no gene match: 5. The CDR3 sequence is 15 residues long. CDR1 is MDHEN, CDR2 SYDVKM, per germline.

The genes are TRBV19 and TRBJ2-2, with 9 bases identical to TRBD1. The germline V gene encodes CDR1 LNHDA and CDR2 SQIVND (reference sequence). Losses at the gene ends were 4 bases for V and 10 bases for J; bases not matched to a gene: 10. This CDR3 region has 15 residues. The CDR3 bases are TGTGCCAGTAGTAGAACCGGGACAGGGAATTTGGAGCTGTTTTTT. It is translated as CASSRTGTGNLELFF.

The V call is TRBV12-3 or TRBV12-4, the J call TRBJ1-1; possibly TRBD1 for D (6 bases). The V end lost 3 bases, the J end lost 5 bases, and 10 bases lay between the germline ends. The CDR3 sequence is 13 residues long. The CDR3 DNA is TGTGCCAGCAGTTTTACAGGGAAGACTGAAGCTTTCTTT. Protein sequence: CASSFTGKTEAFF.

The CDR3 sequence: CASSGDSNYGYTF. CDR3 bases: TGTGCCAGCAGCGGGGACAGTAACTATGGCTACACCTTC. The chain couples TRBV2 to TRBJ1-2; 7 bases align to TRBD1. With 6 bases clipped from V and 1 base from J, the junction kept 2 bases outside the gene matches. Germline V gene sequence: CDR1 SNHLY, CDR2 FYNNEI. This CDR3 region has 13 residues.

V is TRBV2 and J is TRBJ2-1; TRBD2 matches 10 bases. The trim removed 3 bases at V and 5 bases at J, leaving 4 bases unmatched. The CDR3 spans 15 residues. Per germline, CDR1 SNHLY and CDR2 FYNNEI. CDR3 protein: CASSESGRANNEQFF. In DNA, the CDR3 is TGTGCCAGCAGTGAGAGCGGGAGGGCCAACAATGAGCAGTTCTTC.